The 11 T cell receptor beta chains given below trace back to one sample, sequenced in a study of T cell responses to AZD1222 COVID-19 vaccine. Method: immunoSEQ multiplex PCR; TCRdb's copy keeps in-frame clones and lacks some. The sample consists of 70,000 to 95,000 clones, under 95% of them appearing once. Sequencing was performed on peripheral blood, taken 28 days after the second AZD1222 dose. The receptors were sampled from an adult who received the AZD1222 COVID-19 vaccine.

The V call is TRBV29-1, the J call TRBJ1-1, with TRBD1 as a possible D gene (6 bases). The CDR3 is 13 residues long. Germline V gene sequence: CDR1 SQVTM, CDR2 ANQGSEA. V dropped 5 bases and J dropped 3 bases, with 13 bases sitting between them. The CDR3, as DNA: TGCAGCGTTCTAGGACAGTCATACACTGAAGCTTTCTTT. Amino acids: CSVLGQSYTEAFF. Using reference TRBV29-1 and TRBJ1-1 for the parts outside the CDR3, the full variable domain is SAVISQKPSRDICQRGTSLTIQCQVDSQVTMMFWYRQQPGQSLTLIATANQGSEATYESGFVIDKFPISRPNLTFSTLTVSNMSPEDSSIYLCSVLGQSYTEAFFGQGTRLTVV.

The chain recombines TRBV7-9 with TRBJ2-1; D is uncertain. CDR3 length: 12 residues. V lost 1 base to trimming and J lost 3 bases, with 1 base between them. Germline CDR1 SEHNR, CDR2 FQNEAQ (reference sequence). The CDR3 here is CASSLDYNEQFF. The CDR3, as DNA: TGTGCCAGCAGCTTAGACTACAATGAGCAGTTCTTC. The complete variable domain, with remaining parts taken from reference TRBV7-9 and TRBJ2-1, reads DTGVSQNPRHKITKRGQNVTFRCDPISEHNRLYWYRQTLGQGPEFLTYFQNEAQLEKSRLLSDRFSAERPKGSFSTLEIQRTEQGDSAMYLCASSLDYNEQFFGPGTRLTVL.

CDR3 loop: CASSFKGPDNYNEQFF. CDR3 bases: TGTGCCAGCAGTTTCAAGGGGCCAGATAATTACAATGAGCAGTTCTTC. The chain carries TRBV27 and TRBJ2-1; D possibly corresponds to TRBD1 (5 bases). Per germline, CDR1 MNHEY and CDR2 SMNVEV (reference sequence). The V end was cut by 3 bases, the J end by 4 bases, with 16 bases between. There are 16 residues in the CDR3.

CDR3 DNA: TGTGCCACCAGCAGAGATTTGACTATTAACTATGGCTACACCTTC. It encodes CATSRDLTINYGYTF. The chain is built from TRBV15 and TRBJ1-2, with D uncertain. The ends were cut back, 0 bases at V and 1 base at J, with 9 bases in the middle. Germline-derived CDR1 and CDR2 are LNHNV and YYDKDF (reference sequence). This CDR3 is built from 15 residues.

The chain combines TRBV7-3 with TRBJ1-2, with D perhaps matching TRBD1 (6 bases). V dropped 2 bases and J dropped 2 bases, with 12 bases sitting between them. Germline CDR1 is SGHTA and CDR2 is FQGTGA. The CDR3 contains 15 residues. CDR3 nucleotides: TGTGCCAGCAGCTTAGATGGGGGCTCCAACTATGGCTACACCTTC. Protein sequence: CASSLDGGSNYGYTF.

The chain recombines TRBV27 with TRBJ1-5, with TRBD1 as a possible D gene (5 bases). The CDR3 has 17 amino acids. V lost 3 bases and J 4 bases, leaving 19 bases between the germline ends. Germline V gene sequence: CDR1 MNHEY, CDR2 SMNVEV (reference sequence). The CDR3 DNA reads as TGTGCCAGCAGTTTTCGACAGCCCGCGACGGGGAATCAGCCCCAGCATTTT. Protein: CASSFRQPATGNQPQHF.

The CDR3 nucleotides read TGTGCCAGCAGCTCTATTCCATCCGGGAACACTGAAGCTTTCTTT. As protein: CASSSIPSGNTEAFF. The chain has TRBV7-3 and TRBJ1-1; D is unresolved. Trimming shortened V by 4 bases and J by 1 base, and 13 bases separated the two germline ends. In germline, CDR1 is SGHTA, CDR2 FQGTGA. The CDR3 totals 15 residues.

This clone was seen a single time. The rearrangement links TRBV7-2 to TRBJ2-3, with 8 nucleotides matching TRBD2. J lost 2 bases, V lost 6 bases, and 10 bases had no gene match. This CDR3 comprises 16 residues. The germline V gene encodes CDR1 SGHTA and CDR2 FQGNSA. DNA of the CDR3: TGTGCCAGCAGACGAAGCGGGGGCCTACCCACAGATACGCAGTATTTT. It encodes CASRRSGGLPTDTQYF.

CDR3 residues: CASSPLRSGRFWEQFF. The CDR3 region has the DNA TGTGCCAGCAGCCCCCTGAGGAGCGGGAGATTCTGGGAGCAGTTCTTC. This chain uses TRBV3-1 (or the pseudogene TRBV3-2) with TRBJ2-1, with 8 bases identical to TRBD2. In germline, CDR1 is LGHDT, CDR2 YNNKEL (reference sequence). V was clipped by 4 bases and J by 10 bases; unmatched bases: 15. This CDR3 has 16 residues.

CDR3 in DNA: TGTGCCAGCAGCCCGGGGGACCCCAATGAAAAACTGTTTTTT. Encoded protein: CASSPGDPNEKLFF. The chain has TRBV9 and TRBJ1-4, with D tentatively TRBD1 (5 bases). CDR3 length: 14 residues. Between the trimmed V and J ends, which lost 4 bases and 5 bases, there was a span of 12 bases. The germline V gene has CDR1 SGDLS and CDR2 YYNGEE.

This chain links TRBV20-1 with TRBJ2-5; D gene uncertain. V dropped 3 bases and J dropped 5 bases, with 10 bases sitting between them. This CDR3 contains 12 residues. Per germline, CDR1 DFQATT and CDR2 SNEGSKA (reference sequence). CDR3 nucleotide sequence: TGCAGTGCTAGTACACATACGGAGACCCAGTACTTC. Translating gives CSASTHTETQYF.